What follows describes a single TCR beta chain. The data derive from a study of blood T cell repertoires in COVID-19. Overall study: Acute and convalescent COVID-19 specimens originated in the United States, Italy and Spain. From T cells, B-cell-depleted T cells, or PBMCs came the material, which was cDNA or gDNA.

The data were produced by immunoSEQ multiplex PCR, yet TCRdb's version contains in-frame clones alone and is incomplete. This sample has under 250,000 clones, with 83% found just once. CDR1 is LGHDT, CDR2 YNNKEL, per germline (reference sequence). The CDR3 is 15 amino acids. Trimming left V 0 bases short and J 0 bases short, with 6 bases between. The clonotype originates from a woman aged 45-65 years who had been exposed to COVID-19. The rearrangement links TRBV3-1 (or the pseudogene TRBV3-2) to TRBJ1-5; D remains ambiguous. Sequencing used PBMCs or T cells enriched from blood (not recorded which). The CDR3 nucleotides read TGTGCCAGCAGCCAAGAGCCACATAGCAATCAGCCCCAGCATTTT. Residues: CASSQEPHSNQPQHF.